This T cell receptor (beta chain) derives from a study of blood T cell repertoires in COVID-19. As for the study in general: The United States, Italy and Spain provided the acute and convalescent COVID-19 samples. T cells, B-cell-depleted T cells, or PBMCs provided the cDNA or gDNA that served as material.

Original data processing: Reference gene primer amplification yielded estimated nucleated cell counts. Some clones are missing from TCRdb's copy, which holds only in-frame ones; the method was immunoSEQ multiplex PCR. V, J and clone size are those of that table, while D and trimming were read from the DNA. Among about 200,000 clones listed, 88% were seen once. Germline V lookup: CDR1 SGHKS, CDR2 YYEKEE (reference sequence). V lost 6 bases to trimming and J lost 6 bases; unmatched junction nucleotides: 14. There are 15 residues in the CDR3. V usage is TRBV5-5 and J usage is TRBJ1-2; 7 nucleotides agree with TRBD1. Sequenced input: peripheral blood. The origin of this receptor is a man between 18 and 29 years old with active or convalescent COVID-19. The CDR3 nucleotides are TGTGCCAGCACCTCCGCAGGGCCCCAGGGGGATGGCTACACCTTC. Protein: CASTSAGPQGDGYTF.